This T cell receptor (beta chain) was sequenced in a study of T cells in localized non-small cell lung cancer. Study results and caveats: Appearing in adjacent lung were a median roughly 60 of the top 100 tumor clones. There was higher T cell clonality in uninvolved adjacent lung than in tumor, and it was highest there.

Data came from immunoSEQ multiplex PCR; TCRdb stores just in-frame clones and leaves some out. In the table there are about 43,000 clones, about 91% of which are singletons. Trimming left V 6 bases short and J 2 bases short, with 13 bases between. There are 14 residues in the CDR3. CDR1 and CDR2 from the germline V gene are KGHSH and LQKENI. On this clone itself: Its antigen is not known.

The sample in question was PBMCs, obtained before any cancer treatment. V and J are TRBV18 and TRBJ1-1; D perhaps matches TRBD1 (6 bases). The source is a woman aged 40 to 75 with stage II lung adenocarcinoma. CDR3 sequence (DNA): TGTGCCAGCTCCGGCAGCAGGGGTAACACTGAAGCTTTCTTT. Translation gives CASSGSRGNTEAFF. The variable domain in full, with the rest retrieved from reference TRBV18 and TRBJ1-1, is NAGVMQNPRHLVRRRGQEARLRCSPMKGHSHVYWYRQLPEEGLKFMVYLQKENIIDESGMPKERFSAEFPKEGPSILRIQQVVRGDSAAYFCASSGSRGNTEAFFGQGTRLTVV.